This TCR beta chain came from a study of CXCR3-negative and CXCR3-positive naive CD8 T cells. Notes on the study in general: More hydrophobic TRB CDR3s were found in CXCR3-positive naive cells than in CXCR3-negative naive cells. Most assays used freshly isolated PBMCs, as cryopreservation partially reduced CXCR3.

The TRB libraries of cDNA were built by UMI-labeled 5' RACE. Reprocessing the 5' RACE reads, TCRdb reports a single entry for every CDR3 protein and omits DNA. The sample table sets out about 110,000 distinct CDR3 sequences. With regard to this clonotype: Its antigen is as yet unknown.

This CDR3 region has 14 residues. Germline V CDR1 and CDR2: SEHNR, FQNEAQ (reference sequence). V usage is TRBV7-9 and J usage is TRBJ2-7; without DNA, the TCRdb call of TRBD1 cannot be checked. What was sequenced was naive CXCR3+ CD8+ T cells from blood. Subset given: CD45RO-CCR7+CD27+CD95- naive CD8+ T cells expressing CXCR3 (TNR3+). This receptor was identified in a human donor in good health. Some clones in this sample may be carry-over from other donors' samples. Here the CDR3 reads CASSPRDTSYEQYF.